The 14 T cell receptor beta chains listed next were all sequenced from one sample in a study of cytomegalovirus exposure and HLA in healthy donors. TCRdb keeps only in-frame clones here, not all; method: immunoSEQ multiplex PCR. The sample carries 210,000 or so clones, about 90% recorded once. The material sequenced was PBMCs. These receptors all stem from a woman in her late teens or twenties in good health and CMV-seronegative.

The CDR3 DNA is TGTGCCGGCGGGTTGGGCACTGAAGCTTTCTTT. Protein: CAGGLGTEAFF. The V and J genes are TRBV2 and TRBJ1-1; D not resolved. The CDR3 is 11 amino acids. Trimming pared 11 bases from V and 4 bases from J, leaving 11 bases between. CDR1 SNHLY and CDR2 FYNNEI come from the germline V gene.

This clone has just one count. The rearrangement uses TRBV7-9 and TRBJ2-7; TRBD1 matches at 8 bases. Germline trimming cut 1 base from V and 6 bases from J; bases unmatched to any gene: 5. CDR3 length: 14 residues. Germline values: CDR1 SEHNR, CDR2 FQNEAQ (reference sequence). CDR3 sequence reads: CASSLGDRLGEQYF. In nucleotides, the CDR3 is TGTGCCAGCAGCTTAGGGGACAGGTTAGGCGAGCAGTACTTC.

The chain carries TRBV4-2 and TRBJ2-2; 8 bases match TRBD1. With 3 bases clipped from V and 6 bases from J, the junction kept 6 bases outside the gene matches. The CDR3 sequence is 15 residues long. Germline CDR1 LGHNA, CDR2 YNFKEQ. CDR3: CASSQEQGAPGELFF. CDR3 nucleotides: TGTGCCAGCAGCCAGGAGCAGGGGGCCCCCGGGGAGCTGTTTTTT.

The chain recombines TRBV2 with TRBJ1-2, with TRBD1 matching over 7 bases. The J segment lost 3 bases and the V segment lost 1 base, leaving 5 bases of the junction unmatched. The CDR3 sequence is 15 residues long. Germline values: CDR1 SNHLY, CDR2 FYNNEI. CDR3 nucleotide sequence: TGTGCCAGCAGTGAAGAGGGGGCGGGGTACTATGGCTACACCTTC. It specifies CASSEEGAGYYGYTF.

The table lists this clone with a count of one. V usage is TRBV29-1 and J usage is TRBJ1-1, with 9 nucleotides matching TRBD1. Germline V gives CDR1 SQVTM, CDR2 ANQGSEA. The CDR3 loop spans 13 amino acids. With 3 bases clipped from V and 5 bases from J, the junction kept 4 bases outside the gene matches. The CDR3 sequence is CSVDDRGNTEAFF. DNA for the CDR3: TGCAGCGTTGACGACAGGGGGAATACTGAAGCTTTCTTT.

The V and J genes are TRBV5-4 and TRBJ2-2; tentatively, D is TRBD1 (6 bases). Germline V gene lookup returns CDR1 SGHNT and CDR2 YYREEE (reference sequence). This CDR3 has 16 residues. Between the trimmed V and J ends, which lost 1 base and 5 bases, there was a span of 15 bases. The CDR3 region has the DNA TGTGCCAGCAGCTTGTTTGGGGGCGCAGGAACCGGGGAGCTGTTTTTT. Residues: CASSLFGGAGTGELFF. The variable domain in full, completed from reference TRBV5-4 and TRBJ2-2, reads ETGVTQSPTHLIKTRGQQVTLRCSSQSGHNTVSWYQQALGQGPQFIFQYYREEENGRGNFPPRFSGLQFPNYSSELNVNALELDDSALYLCASSLFGGAGTGELFFGEGSRLTVL.

The gene calls are TRBV27 and TRBJ2-7; 11 nucleotides align to TRBD2. From germline, CDR1 is MNHEY and CDR2 SMNVEV (reference sequence). Losses at the gene ends were 5 bases for V and 2 bases for J; bases not matched to a gene: 8. This CDR3 region has 16 residues. The CDR3 region has the DNA TGTGCCAGCAGTGTTTATCTAGCGGGAGGAACCTACGAGCAGTACTTC. Protein sequence: CASSVYLAGGTYEQYF.

The rearrangement joins TRBV7-9 to TRBJ2-1; 8 positions match TRBD2. Unmatched junction bases numbered 5, after V lost 7 bases and J lost 6 bases. Germline CDR1 is SEHNR and CDR2 is FQNEAQ (reference sequence). The CDR3 length is 13 residues. In nucleotides, the CDR3 is TGTGCCAGCACCGGGACTAGACCCAATGAGCAGTTCTTC. Its translation is CASTGTRPNEQFF. Variable domain in full (rest from reference TRBV7-9 and TRBJ2-1): DTGVSQNPRHKITKRGQNVTFRCDPISEHNRLYWYRQTLGQGPEFLTYFQNEAQLEKSRLLSDRFSAERPKGSFSTLEIQRTEQGDSAMYLCASTGTRPNEQFFGPGTRLTVL.

CDR3: CASSLGGPGNTIYF. The CDR3 nucleotides are TGTGCCAGCAGTTTAGGGGGCCCTGGAAACACCATATATTTT. The chain employs TRBV27 and TRBJ1-3, with D tentatively TRBD1 (6 bases). CDR3 size: 14 residues. The ends were cut back, 2 bases at V and 2 bases at J, with 7 bases in the middle. Looked up from germline, CDR1 is MNHEY and CDR2 is SMNVEV (reference sequence).

The genes are TRBV15 and TRBJ2-5, with a possible D match to TRBD1 (5 bases). From germline, CDR1 is LNHNV and CDR2 YYDKDF (reference sequence). The CDR3 contains 15 residues. Trimming pared 4 bases from V and 4 bases from J, leaving 16 bases between. The CDR3: CATSIRVPTGETQYF. CDR3 bases: TGTGCCACCAGCATCCGGGTCCCTACAGGAGAGACCCAGTACTTC.

The chain uses TRBV4-1 and TRBJ2-1, with TRBD2 identical over 15 bases. The germline gives CDR1 MGHRA, CDR2 YSYEKL. The CDR3 is 19 amino acids. Trimming cost V 6 bases and J 1 base; bases outside gene matches: 10. Here the CDR3 reads CASSPTPGTSGGSYNEQFF. The CDR3 DNA follows: TGCGCCAGCAGTCCAACACCCGGGACTAGCGGGGGGTCCTACAATGAGCAGTTCTTC.

This clone has ten or more counts. The J gene is TRBJ2-1, the V gene TRBV19, with TRBD2 matching 11 bases. V shed 7 bases and J 2 bases; nucleotides not matched to a gene: 7. The germline gives CDR1 LNHDA, CDR2 SQIVND (reference sequence). This CDR3 is built from 16 residues. The CDR3 loop reads CASTIIAGGPYNEQFF. CDR3 DNA sequence: TGTGCCAGTACCATCATAGCGGGAGGGCCCTACAATGAGCAGTTCTTC.

V gene TRBV6-1 combines with J gene TRBJ1-1; D unresolved. The CDR3 extends over 15 amino acids. V was shortened by 3 bases and J by 4 bases, with 15 bases between the two germline ends. The germline V gene encodes CDR1 MNHNS and CDR2 SASEGT. The CDR3 sequence is CASSDRGRRITEAFF. The DNA of the CDR3 is TGTGCCAGCAGTGACCGGGGAAGGCGGATCACTGAAGCTTTCTTT.

Here the CDR3 reads CASSYLAGTSYEQYF. CDR3 in DNA: TGTGCCAGCAGTTACCTAGCGGGAACTTCCTACGAGCAGTACTTC. This chain connects TRBV6-5 to TRBJ2-7, with 9 bases matching TRBD2. This CDR3 spans 15 amino acids. Germline CDR1 and CDR2: MNHEY and SVGAGI. J lost 1 base, V lost 2 bases, and 3 bases had no gene match.